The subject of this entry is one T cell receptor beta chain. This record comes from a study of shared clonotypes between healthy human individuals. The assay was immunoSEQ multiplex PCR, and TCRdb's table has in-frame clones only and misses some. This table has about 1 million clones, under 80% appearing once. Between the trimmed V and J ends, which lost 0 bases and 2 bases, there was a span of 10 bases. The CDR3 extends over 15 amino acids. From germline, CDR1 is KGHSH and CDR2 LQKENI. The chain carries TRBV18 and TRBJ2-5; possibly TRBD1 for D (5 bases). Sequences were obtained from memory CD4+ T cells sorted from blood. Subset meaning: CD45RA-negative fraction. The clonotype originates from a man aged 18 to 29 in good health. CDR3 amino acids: CASSPPNRQQETQYF. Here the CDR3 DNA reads TGTGCCAGCTCACCACCGAACAGACAGCAAGAGACCCAGTACTTC.